This TCR beta chain was sequenced for a study of blood T cell repertoires in COVID-19. The data were produced by immunoSEQ multiplex PCR, yet TCRdb's version contains in-frame clones alone and is incomplete. The sample comprises about 180,000 clones, approximately 84% of which are singletons, and roughly an eighth rests with the top ten. The ends lost 7 bases at V and 7 bases at J; junction bases unmatched: 4. The CDR3 extends over 13 amino acids. Germline V gives CDR1 SNHLY, CDR2 FYNNEI. The chain uses TRBV2 and TRBJ1-4; 9 nucleotides align to TRBD1. The sequenced material came from peripheral blood. The receptor comes from a man between 18 and 29 years old with active or convalescent COVID-19. The CDR3 DNA reads TGTGCCAGCACCAGGGACAGGGTTGAAAAACTGTTTTTT. It specifies CASTRDRVEKLFF.